The entry that follows covers one T cell receptor (beta chain) sequence. Its antigen is still unknown. This sample was included in a study of blood T cells in healthy people across ages. Together with a sample-barcoded 5' primer, a J-beta primer mix was included in a second PCR lasting roughly 6 to 12 cycles. TCRdb recomputed calls from the 5' RACE reads with MiXCR, one row per CDR3 protein. This table holds 1.5 million to 2 million distinct CDR3 sequences, approximately 50% found once. The study's findings and limits: Leaving the PBMCs unsorted stopped any conclusive comparison of naive versus antigen-experienced cells.

The CDR3 loop spans 12 amino acids. The germline gives CDR1 PRHDT, CDR2 FYEKMQ (reference sequence). What was sequenced was blood. The V gene is TRBV13, the J gene TRBJ2-5; no definite D call. Gene TRBJ2-7 matches the end of the DNA better, so the J call may be wrong. The TCR originated in a woman aged 40-49 years in good health. The CDR3 nucleotides are TGTGCCAGCAGCTTAGATGCCCACGAGCAGTACTTC. Its protein is CASSLDAHEQYF.